This is a list of T cell receptor beta chains from one sample in a study of T cell clusters in autoimmune cytopenias. Using the multiplex PCR reads, TCRdb records one entry per CDR3 protein without DNA. The sample holds about 4,000 distinct CDR3 sequences. These data were also reused for a study on T cell repertoires in aging, cancer and after chemotherapy.

The sequencing sample was made of peripheral blood. The source of these receptors is a human donor in good health. CDR3s include the opening cysteine and the closing phenylalanine or tryptophan. The order of the fields is V gene, J gene, clone size, CDR3 protein. The size of a clone is reported for some rows only, either as once, few or many, or as a class for expanded clones.

TRBV6-5	TRBJ2-1	NA	CASSERLAGGSGEQFF
TRBV18	TRBJ1-6	NA	CASSPRGGQGVDSPLHF
TRBV20-1	TRBJ2-1	NA	CSARPTSDSYNEQFF
TRBV5-1	TRBJ2-1	NA	CASSLSSGVSHEQFF
TRBV6-4	TRBJ2-3	NA	CASSDSGEDTQYF
TRBV20-1	TRBJ2-5	NA	CSANREETQYF
TRBV18	TRBJ1-1	NA	CASSPRTVLNTEAFF
TRBV6-5	TRBJ2-1	medium-sized	CASRRDHEQFF
TRBV6-2/TRBV6-3	TRBJ2-4	NA	CASLPSGVSKNIQYF
TRBV5-6	TRBJ1-1	NA	CASSRGAFGTEAFF
TRBV15	TRBJ1-5	NA	CATSIEVSNQPQHF
TRBV19	TRBJ1-2	NA	CASTQQQGYYGYTF
TRBV29-1	TRBJ2-1	medium-sized	CSVAGRAAHFRFF
TRBV6-2/TRBV6-3	TRBJ1-2	NA	CASSSTGLINYGYTF
TRBV19	TRBJ1-2	NA	CASTYSANLPNYGYTF